These 9 T cell receptor beta chains share one sample of origin, sequenced in a study of blood T cell repertoires in COVID-19. Profiling relied on immunoSEQ multiplex PCR, and the TCRdb table lists in-frame clones only, not all of them. The sample shows 220,000 or so clones, roughly 89% of them seen only once. Sequencing was done on a sample of PBMCs or T cells enriched from blood (not recorded which). Source of these receptors: a middle-aged woman who had recovered from COVID-19.

Only one count was recorded for this clone. This chain joins TRBV11-2 and TRBJ2-1; 8 positions match TRBD2. Trimming at V came to 5 bases and at J to 5 bases, leaving 11 bases not matched to a gene. Germline V gene data show CDR1 as SGHAT and CDR2 as FQNNGV. This CDR3 spans 16 amino acids. The CDR3 sequence is CASSTGWAGGDNEQFF. The CDR3 DNA reads as TGTGCCAGCAGCACGGGTTGGGCGGGAGGCGACAATGAGCAGTTCTTC. The variable domain in full, completed from reference TRBV11-2 and TRBJ2-1, reads EAGVAQSPRYKIIEKRQSVAFWCNPISGHATLYWYQQILGQGPKLLIQFQNNGVVDDSQLPKDRFSAERLKGVDSTLKIQPAKLEDSAVYLCASSTGWAGGDNEQFFGPGTRLTVL.

This chain joins TRBV5-1 and TRBJ1-1; 7 bases are a match to TRBD1. This CDR3 comprises 16 residues. The trim removed 4 bases at V and 0 bases at J, leaving 9 bases unmatched. Germline CDR1 is SGHRS and CDR2 is YFSETQ. CDR3 nucleotides: TGCGCCAGCAGCCCCAGACAGGGAACCATGAACACTGAAGCTTTCTTT. The encoded protein is CASSPRQGTMNTEAFF. Based on the CDR3 plus reference TRBV5-1 and TRBJ1-1, the full variable domain is KAGVTQTPRYLIKTRGQQVTLSCSPISGHRSVSWYQQTPGQGLQFLFEYFSETQRNKGNFPGRFSGRQFSNSRSEMNVSTLELGDSALYLCASSPRQGTMNTEAFFGQGTRLTVV.

The chain has TRBV19 and TRBJ1-5; a possible D gene is TRBD1 (6 bases). CDR3 length: 14 amino acids. The germline V gene has CDR1 LNHDA and CDR2 SQIVND (reference sequence). The V end was cut by 9 bases, the J end by 2 bases, with 14 bases between. CDR3 sequence: CASQQGTRNQPQHF. Here the CDR3 DNA reads TGTGCCAGCCAACAGGGAACCCGCAATCAGCCCCAGCATTTT.

The chain is built from TRBV12-3 or TRBV12-4 and TRBJ2-7, with TRBD1 identical over 8 bases. The CDR3 length is 13 residues. Germline trimming cut 3 bases from V and 7 bases from J; bases unmatched to any gene: 5. The CDR3 bases are TGTGCCAGCAGTTTTGACAGGGGCGCAGAGCAGTACGTC. Residues: CASSFDRGAEQYV.

In this sample, this clone turned up once. This rearrangement joins TRBV5-1 to TRBJ2-2; maybe TRBD2 (5 bases). The CDR3 is made up of 18 amino acids. Trimming stripped 2 bases from V and 4 bases from J, with 21 bases between. Germline CDR1 is SGHRS and CDR2 is YFSETQ. The CDR3 loop is CASSLLGGYSVSTGELFF. DNA for the CDR3: TGCGCCAGCAGCTTACTTGGCGGGTATTCAGTTTCCACCGGGGAGCTGTTTTTT.

V is TRBV15 and J is TRBJ2-1; 11 nucleotides align to TRBD2. Trimming removed 0 bases from V and 3 bases from J; junction bases left unmatched: 10. This CDR3 is 19 amino acids long. Per germline, CDR1 LNHNV and CDR2 YYDKDF (reference sequence). CDR3 sequence: CATSRDAPGTSGFYNEQFF. DNA of the CDR3: TGTGCCACCAGCAGAGATGCCCCCGGGACTAGCGGTTTCTACAATGAGCAGTTCTTC.

CDR3: CASSHRGTGNTIYF. CDR3 DNA: TGTGCCAGCAGCCACAGGGGGACTGGAAACACCATATATTTT. The gene calls are TRBV3-1 (or the pseudogene TRBV3-2) and TRBJ1-3; 7 positions match TRBD1. The germline gives CDR1 LGHDT, CDR2 YNNKEL (reference sequence). The ends lost 3 bases at V and 2 bases at J; junction bases unmatched: 1. This CDR3 region has 14 residues.

This chain uses TRBV30 with TRBJ1-2, with 8 bases aligning to TRBD1. J gave up 3 bases and V 3 bases, and 12 bases lay outside the gene matches. The CDR3 contains 16 residues. Germline lookup yields CDR1 GTSNPN and CDR2 SVGIG (reference sequence). CDR3 loop: CAWSPAGTGNYYGYTF. The DNA of the CDR3 is TGTGCCTGGAGCCCCGCCGGGACAGGCAACTACTATGGCTACACCTTC.

The chain couples TRBV11-2 to TRBJ1-4, with a possible D match to TRBD1 (6 bases). V was clipped by 2 bases and J by 7 bases, with 11 bases between them. The CDR3 length is 14 residues. Germline-derived CDR1 and CDR2 are SGHAT and FQNNGV. The CDR3 sequence: CASSLRGYGEKLFF. For the CDR3, the DNA is TGTGCCAGCAGCTTAAGGGGGTACGGTGAAAAACTGTTTTTT.